A single sample is the source of the 24 T cell receptor beta chains below, sequenced in a study of post-analysis software for immune sequencing data. Every TCR beta cDNA library bore unique molecular identifiers. In TCRdb, the PCR reads were re-called with MiXCR into one record per CDR3 protein. Here the sample spans roughly 160,000 distinct CDR3 sequences, about 37% being singletons. The specimen comprised blood, sampled after autologous hematopoietic stem cell transplantation. Receptors originate from a girl between 10 and 17 years old with multiple sclerosis.

The J gene is TRBJ2-5, the V gene TRBV29-1; D possibly corresponds to TRBD2 (6 bases). The V gene's germline CDR1 is SQVTM and CDR2 ANQGSEA. CDR3 length: 12 amino acids. V was shortened by 0 bases and J by 4 bases, with 6 bases between the two germline ends. CDR3 in amino acids: CSVEDGGETQYF. DNA of the CDR3: TGCAGCGTTGAAGACGGGGGAGAGACCCAGTACTTC. Together with reference TRBV29-1 and TRBJ2-5, the CDR3 gives the full variable domain: SAVISQKPSRDICQRGTSLTIQCQVDSQVTMMFWYRQQPGQSLTLIATANQGSEATYESGFVIDKFPISRPNLTFSTLTVSNMSPEDSSIYLCSVEDGGETQYFGPGTRLLVL.

This sequence joins TRBV28 and TRBJ2-7, with TRBD1 matching over 9 bases. The DNA end is more similar to TRBJ2-5, so the J call may be wrong. CDR1 MDHEN and CDR2 SYDVKM come from the germline V gene. This CDR3 contains 16 residues. CDR3 protein: CASSSPTGGMEETQYF. CDR3 DNA sequence: TGTGCCAGCAGTTCTCCGACAGGGGGGATGGAAGAGACCCAGTACTTC.

This clonotype was seen a handful of times. The chain is built from TRBV29-1 and TRBJ1-2; 7 bases are a match to TRBD1. CDR1 is SQVTM and CDR2 is ANQGSEA in the germline V gene. The CDR3 totals 16 residues. Trimming at V came to 4 bases and at J to 2 bases, leaving 13 bases not matched to a gene. The CDR3 DNA reads as TGCAGCGTTGGTTCCTGGGGGACGACAGGGAACTATGGCTACACCTTC. Its protein is CSVGSWGTTGNYGYTF. The variable domain in full, completed from reference TRBV29-1 and TRBJ1-2, reads SAVISQKPSRDICQRGTSLTIQCQVDSQVTMMFWYRQQPGQSLTLIATANQGSEATYESGFVIDKFPISRPNLTFSTLTVSNMSPEDSSIYLCSVGSWGTTGNYGYTFGSGTRLTVV.

The rearrangement uses TRBV12-3 or TRBV12-4 and TRBJ2-1, with D maybe TRBD2 (6 bases). The germline V and J ends were trimmed by 5 bases and 8 bases, with 16 bases remaining between them. The CDR3 totals 14 residues. CDR3 sequence: CASSRRLGSYEQFF. The DNA of the CDR3 is TGTGCCAGCAGTCGTCGACTAGGGAGCTATGAGCAGTTCTTC.

As concerns this clonotype: Given a much more abundant clone one base away, this may be a read error. The rearrangement links TRBV24-1 to TRBJ2-7; D gene uncertain. The DNA end is a closer match to TRBJ2-5, so the J assignment may be wrong. Germline V gene data show CDR1 as KGHDR and CDR2 as SFDVKD. The CDR3 runs 13 residues. CDR3 in amino acids: CATRGSGTVTQYF. In nucleotides, the CDR3 is TGTGCCACCAGGGGATCAGGAACCGTGACCCAGTACTTC.

The chain uses TRBV20-1 and TRBJ2-4; 8 nucleotides align to TRBD1. The J call could be wrong; TRBJ2-7 is a better fit for the DNA end. The CDR3 runs 13 residues. CDR1 and CDR2 from the germline V gene are DFQATT and SNEGSKA (reference sequence). Here the CDR3 reads CSARADRVYEQYF. DNA for the CDR3: TGCAGTGCTAGAGCGGACAGGGTCTACGAGCAGTACTTC.

The table lists this clonotype with a few counts. The genes are TRBV24-1 and TRBJ2-7; D is unclear. There are 16 residues in the CDR3. V was trimmed by 2 bases and J by 0 bases, leaving 13 bases between them. Germline V lookup: CDR1 KGHDR, CDR2 SFDVKD. The CDR3 coding sequence is TGTGCCACCAGTGATTCTACAGTAGGTAGCTCCTACGAGCAGTACTTC. Amino acid sequence: CATSDSTVGSSYEQYF.

This clonotype has just a few counts. The rearrangement links TRBV29-1 to TRBJ1-2; D not resolved. This CDR3 spans 13 amino acids. V lost 4 bases to trimming and J lost 3 bases, with 12 bases between them. Germline V lookup: CDR1 SQVTM, CDR2 ANQGSEA. The CDR3 DNA reads as TGCAGCGTTGGGCATTACAAGTACTATGGCTACACCTTC. Translating it yields CSVGHYKYYGYTF.

This clonotype was observed a few times. The chain carries TRBV12-3 or TRBV12-4 and TRBJ1-4, with D possibly TRBD1 on 5 matching bases. Between the trimmed V and J ends, which lost 4 bases and 7 bases, there was a span of 22 bases. This CDR3 region has 17 residues. The CDR3, as DNA: TGTGCCAGCAGTTCGTTCCACGGGGGAAATAATGGTGAAAAACTGTTTTTT. This gives the protein CASSSFHGGNNGEKLFF.

This clonotype was observed a few times. The V call is TRBV20-1, the J call TRBJ1-1; D gene ambiguous. Germline V gene sequence: CDR1 DFQATT, CDR2 SNEGSKA (reference sequence). V lost 4 bases to trimming and J lost 0 bases, with 18 bases between them. The CDR3 is 16 amino acids. The CDR3 sequence: CSAKTASSLVNTEAFF. The CDR3 nucleotides are TGCAGTGCTAAAACGGCCAGCAGTCTGGTGAACACTGAAGCTTTCTTT.

The sample holds a few counts of this clonotype. The V call is TRBV29-1, the J call TRBJ2-1; D not certain. Germline V gene data show CDR1 as SQVTM and CDR2 as ANQGSEA. The CDR3 loop spans 10 amino acids. V lost 4 bases and J 8 bases, leaving 6 bases between the germline ends. The DNA for the CDR3 is TGCAGCGTTGCTCGGTATGAGCAGTTCTTC. Translation gives CSVARYEQFF.

The rearrangement uses TRBV28 and TRBJ1-5, with D unclear. Trimming removed 4 bases from V and 0 bases from J, with 16 bases in between. Germline CDR1 and CDR2: MDHEN and SYDVKM. This CDR3 has 17 amino acids. CDR3 in amino acids: CASSSLTATYSNQPQHF. The DNA for the CDR3 is TGTGCCAGCAGTTCCCTTACAGCCACGTATAGCAATCAGCCCCAGCATTTT.

The table lists this clonotype with a count of one. This may be a read error: a much more frequent sequence differs by one nucleotide. The rearrangement links TRBV7-2 to TRBJ2-3; 12 nucleotides agree with TRBD2. The CDR3 has 18 residues. Germline CDR1 reads SGHTA; CDR2 reads FQGNSA. As DNA, the CDR3 is TGTGTCAGCAGCCTTTATCGGACTAGCGGGACCCGCACAGATACGCAGTATTTT. Translation: CVSSLYRTSGTRTDTQYF.

This chain links TRBV5-1 with TRBJ2-1; 13 nucleotides line up with TRBD2. V gave up 0 bases and J gave up 5 bases; unmatched junction bases: 2. This CDR3 is built from 16 residues. CDR1 SGHRS and CDR2 YFSETQ come from the germline V gene. Here the CDR3 reads CASSLDGTSGDNEQFF. CDR3 coding DNA: TGCGCCAGCAGCTTGGATGGGACTAGCGGGGACAATGAGCAGTTCTTC.

This clonotype was recorded many times. The rearrangement links TRBV6-6 to TRBJ2-5; no clear D gene. CDR3 length: 15 amino acids. Deletions cut 2 bases from V and 3 bases from J, with 13 bases between. CDR1 is MNHNY, CDR2 SVGAGI, per germline (reference sequence). In DNA, the CDR3 is TGTGCCAGCAGTTACACCCCTGGACGAGAAGAGACCCAGTACTTC. It encodes CASSYTPGREETQYF.

This rearrangement joins TRBV6-6 to TRBJ2-1, with 8 bases lining up with TRBD1. Germline loops: CDR1 MNHNY, CDR2 SVGAGI (reference sequence). The junction had 5 bases not matched to a gene; V was cut back by 2 bases and J by 8 bases. This CDR3 comprises 14 residues. CDR3 loop: CASSYGTGNDEQFF. The CDR3 region has the DNA TGTGCCAGCAGTTACGGGACAGGCAACGATGAGCAGTTCTTC.

This chain connects TRBV20-1 to TRBJ2-3; D possibly corresponds to TRBD2 (6 bases). The V gene's germline CDR1 is DFQATT and CDR2 SNEGSKA (reference sequence). V lost 0 bases, J lost 4 bases, and 8 bases lay in between. The CDR3 consists of 13 residues. CDR3 amino acids: CSAREREADTQYF. As DNA, the CDR3 is TGCAGTGCTAGAGAGCGGGAAGCAGATACGCAGTATTTT.

This clonotype was counted only a few times. The DNA for the CDR3 is TGCAGCGTTGACCGAGGGCTTAACACTGAAGCTTTCTTT. Translation gives CSVDRGLNTEAFF. The gene calls are TRBV29-1 and TRBJ1-1; D gene uncertain. CDR3 length: 13 residues. The ends were cut back, 3 bases at V and 2 bases at J, with 10 bases in the middle. Germline CDR1 SQVTM, CDR2 ANQGSEA.

This clonotype came up many times. The genes are TRBV7-3 and TRBJ2-7; 8 positions match TRBD2. The length of the CDR3 is 15 residues. The junction had 6 bases not matched to a gene; V was cut back by 5 bases and J by 0 bases. Germline loops: CDR1 SGHTA, CDR2 FQGTGA. The CDR3 sequence is CASSRNGGDSYEQYF. CDR3 coding DNA: TGTGCCAGCAGCCGAAACGGGGGGGACTCCTACGAGCAGTACTTC.

The table lists this clonotype with many counts. The chain combines TRBV10-3 with TRBJ2-3; D ambiguous. The CDR3 is 14 residues long. Germline CDR1 reads ENHRY; CDR2 reads SYGVKD. The germline V and J ends were trimmed by 6 bases and 4 bases, with 14 bases remaining between them. In DNA form, the CDR3 reads TGTGCCATCAGGGGCCCCCAGGAACCAGATACGCAGTATTTT. Protein: CAIRGPQEPDTQYF.

The genes are TRBV6-1 and TRBJ2-5; no definite D call. The CDR3 length is 14 residues. Germline V lookup: CDR1 MNHNS, CDR2 SASEGT. Trimming took off 4 bases at V and 5 bases at J, with 14 bases between the two ends. CDR3 protein: CASSAFAVVETQYF. The CDR3 nucleotides read TGTGCCAGCAGTGCCTTCGCCGTTGTGGAGACCCAGTACTTC.

This clonotype was seen a handful of times. The chain has TRBV2 and TRBJ2-7; D gene uncertain. From germline, CDR1 is SNHLY and CDR2 FYNNEI. The length of the CDR3 is 10 residues. Trimming stripped 5 bases from V and 2 bases from J, with 1 base between. The CDR3 DNA reads TGTGCCAGCAGTCCCTACGAGCAGTACTTC. Its protein product is CASSPYEQYF.

The chain links TRBV20-1 to TRBJ2-3, with 9 nucleotides matching TRBD1. CDR3 size: 14 residues. The ends lost 6 bases at V and 3 bases at J; junction bases unmatched: 7. CDR1 and CDR2 from the germline V gene are DFQATT and SNEGSKA (reference sequence). This CDR3 reads CSAAGTGRTDTQYF. The CDR3 DNA reads as TGCAGTGCGGCCGGGACAGGGAGGACAGATACGCAGTATTTT.

This chain connects TRBV11-1 to TRBJ2-1; 9 nucleotides agree with TRBD2. J was trimmed by 0 bases and V by 1 base; bases with no gene match: 4. Germline lookup yields CDR1 SGHAT and CDR2 FQDESV (reference sequence). The CDR3 runs to 17 residues. The CDR3 here is CASSLVSGSGSYNEQFF. The CDR3, as DNA: TGTGCCAGCAGCTTAGTTAGCGGGAGCGGCTCCTACAATGAGCAGTTCTTC. Supplemented by reference TRBV11-1 and TRBJ2-1, the full variable domain reads EAEVAQSPRYKITEKSQAVAFWCDPISGHATLYWYRQILGQGPELLVQFQDESVVDDSQLPKDRFSAERLKGVDSTLKIQPAELGDSAMYLCASSLVSGSGSYNEQFFGPGTRLTVL.